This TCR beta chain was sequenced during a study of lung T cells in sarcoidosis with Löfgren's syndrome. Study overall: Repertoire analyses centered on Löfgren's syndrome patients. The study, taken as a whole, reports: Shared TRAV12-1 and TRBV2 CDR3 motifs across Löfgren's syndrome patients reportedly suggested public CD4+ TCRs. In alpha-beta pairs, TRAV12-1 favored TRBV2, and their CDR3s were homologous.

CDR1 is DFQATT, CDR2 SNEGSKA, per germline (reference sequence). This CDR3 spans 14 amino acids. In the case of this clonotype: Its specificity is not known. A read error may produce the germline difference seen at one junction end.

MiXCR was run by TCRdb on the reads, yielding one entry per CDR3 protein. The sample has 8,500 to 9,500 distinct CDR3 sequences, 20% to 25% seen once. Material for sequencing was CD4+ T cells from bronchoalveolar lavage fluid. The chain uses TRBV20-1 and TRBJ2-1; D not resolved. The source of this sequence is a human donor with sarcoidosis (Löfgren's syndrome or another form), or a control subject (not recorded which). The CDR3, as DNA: TGCAGTGCTAGCTCCAGATTCTCCTACAATGGGCAGTTCTTC. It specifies CSASSRFSYNGQFF.